Listed here are 26 T cell receptor beta chains from one sample, sequenced in a study of T-cell memory formation after mild COVID-19. Using its own MiXCR run on the 5' RACE reads, TCRdb lists one record per CDR3 protein. The repertoire holds 550,000 to 650,000 distinct CDR3 sequences, 15% to 20% seen once, with just over 8% in the top ten. Sequencing input: PBMCs or a T cell subset sorted from them (not recorded which). The receptors were sampled from an adult woman who had mild COVID-19 (a few samples of this study predate the infection). Cell type and time point are not known.

This clonotype was counted between two and nine times. This sequence joins TRBV4-1 and TRBJ1-2; unclear D gene. CDR1 is MGHRA and CDR2 is YSYEKL in the germline V gene. Trimming took 2 bases from V and 4 from J, leaving 11 bases between them. The CDR3 totals 14 residues. CDR3 sequence: CASSQRTESYGYTF. The CDR3 nucleotides read TGCGCCAGCAGCCAACGGACCGAGAGCTATGGCTACACCTTC.

This chain uses TRBV5-6 with TRBJ2-3; unclear D gene. V gave up 4 bases and J gave up 2 bases, with 8 bases separating them. CDR3 length: 13 amino acids. Germline V CDR1 and CDR2: SGHDT, YYEEEE. CDR3 protein: CASSLPATDTQYF. CDR3 DNA: TGTGCCAGCAGCCTCCCCGCCACAGATACGCAGTATTTT.

The V gene is TRBV2, the J gene TRBJ2-1, with D maybe TRBD1 (6 bases). Germline assignment: CDR1 SNHLY and CDR2 FYNNEI. Trimming removed 10 bases from V and 0 bases from J, with 16 bases in between. This CDR3 has 15 residues. CDR3 protein: CATQTGWSSYNEQFF. As DNA, the CDR3 is TGTGCCACCCAGACAGGTTGGAGCTCCTACAATGAGCAGTTCTTC.

This clonotype was counted between two and nine times. V and J are TRBV6-5 and TRBJ1-2; TRBD1 matches at 7 bases. The CDR3 extends over 14 amino acids. V gave up 2 bases and J gave up 8 bases; unmatched junction bases: 8. Per germline, CDR1 MNHEY and CDR2 SVGAGI. Here the CDR3 reads CASSYGDRAGGYTF. CDR3 sequence (DNA): TGTGCCAGCAGTTACGGAGACAGGGCTGGAGGCTACACCTTC.

This chain joins TRBV20-1 and TRBJ1-3; TRBD1 matches at 8 bases. Germline V lookup: CDR1 DFQATT, CDR2 SNEGSKA (reference sequence). The CDR3 covers 13 residues. V lost 5 bases and J lost 4; bases outside the gene matches: 4. CDR3 region: CSAGRGPGNTIYF. CDR3 nucleotide sequence: TGCAGTGCTGGCAGGGGGCCAGGAAACACCATATATTTT.

This clonotype has just a few counts. The genes are TRBV19 and TRBJ2-7; the D is unclear. In germline, CDR1 is LNHDA, CDR2 SQIVND (reference sequence). The CDR3 extends over 14 amino acids. V was trimmed by 5 bases and J by 4 bases, leaving 15 bases between them. The CDR3 DNA sequence: TGTGCCAGTAGTTTGACCGGGTTCGCGTACGAGCAGTACTTC. Translation gives CASSLTGFAYEQYF.

This clonotype was seen a few times. The CDR3 region is CASTGRSYGGYTF. The CDR3 bases are TGTGCCAGCACTGGCAGATCTTATGGAGGCTACACCTTC. The genes are TRBV6-5 and TRBJ1-2, with unresolved D. Germline CDR1 and CDR2: MNHEY and SVGAGI. This CDR3 has 13 amino acids. The V gene lost 7 bases and the J gene lost 8 bases, with 17 bases spanning the gap.

The DNA for the CDR3 is TGTGCCAGCAGCTTAAGGCTAGCGGGGGCCACCGGCACAGATACGCAGTATTTT. It encodes CASSLRLAGATGTDTQYF. The V call is TRBV7-3, the J call TRBJ2-3; 10 bases match TRBD2. The CDR3 is 18 amino acids. V lost 1 base to trimming and J lost 1 base; unmatched junction nucleotides: 8. Germline V gene data show CDR1 as SGHTA and CDR2 as FQGTGA.

This clonotype was seen more than once but under ten times. The chain couples TRBV21-1 to TRBJ2-7; the D call in the table, TRBD1, was not verified against the DNA. TRBV21-1 is given as a pseudogene. The CDR3 covers 16 residues. The CDR3 region is CASSTRRDGGTYEQYF. The CDR3 DNA follows: TGTGCCAGCAGCACGCGCAGGGATGGTGGGACCTACGAGCAGTACTTC.

For the CDR3, the DNA is TGTGCCAGCAGCTTAGGCGCCCTCACCTACGAGCAGTACTTC. It yields the protein CASSLGALTYEQYF. The gene calls are TRBV7-9 and TRBJ2-7; the D is unclear. The germline V gene has CDR1 SEHNR and CDR2 FQNEAQ (reference sequence). This CDR3 spans 14 amino acids. The V end lost 1 base, the J end lost 2 bases, and 9 bases lay between the germline ends. Combining the CDR3 with reference TRBV7-9 and TRBJ2-7 gives the whole variable domain DTGVSQNPRHKITKRGQNVTFRCDPISEHNRLYWYRQTLGQGPEFLTYFQNEAQLEKSRLLSDRFSAERPKGSFSTLEIQRTEQGDSAMYLCASSLGALTYEQYFGPGTRLTVT.

Worth noting for this clonotype: A read error may produce the germline difference seen at one junction end. The CDR3 bases are TGTGCCAGCTGTTTATCACGGAGAGGAGATAGCAATCAGCCCCAGCATTTT. Translation: CASCLSRRGDSNQPQHF. This chain links TRBV12-3 or TRBV12-4 with TRBJ1-5; D not certain. The CDR3 covers 17 residues.

This chain joins TRBV29-1 and TRBJ1-1; tentatively, D is TRBD1 (5 bases). Deletions cut 8 bases from V and 0 bases from J, with 10 bases between. Germline CDR1 reads SQVTM; CDR2 reads ANQGSEA. CDR3 length: 12 amino acids. The CDR3 nucleotides are TGCAGCACCAGGGAAATGAACACTGAAGCTTTCTTT. It encodes CSTREMNTEAFF.

A few counts support this clonotype. This chain joins TRBV11-2 and TRBJ2-2; 10 bases are a match to TRBD2. The trim removed 5 bases at V and 6 bases at J, leaving 9 bases unmatched. The germline CDR1 and CDR2 sequences are SGHAT and FQNNGV. The CDR3 is made up of 16 amino acids. Here the CDR3 DNA reads TGTGCCAGCAGCCCCAGACTAGCGGGTCGGCCCGGGGAGCTGTTTTTT. It translates to CASSPRLAGRPGELFF. The full variable domain, rest sourced from reference TRBV11-2 and TRBJ2-2, is EAGVAQSPRYKIIEKRQSVAFWCNPISGHATLYWYQQILGQGPKLLIQFQNNGVVDDSQLPKDRFSAERLKGVDSTLKIQPAKLEDSAVYLCASSPRLAGRPGELFFGEGSRLTVL.

The genes are TRBV27 and TRBJ2-1; 10 nucleotides match TRBD2. After removal of 3 bases from V and 5 bases from J, the junction contained 1 base not matched to a gene. This CDR3 has 14 amino acids. Germline V gene sequence: CDR1 MNHEY, CDR2 SMNVEV (reference sequence). In DNA, the CDR3 is TGTGCCAGCAGTTTTAGCGGGGGGAACAATGAGCAGTTCTTC. It encodes CASSFSGGNNEQFF.

The V call is TRBV20-1, the J call TRBJ2-3; 10 bases line up with TRBD2. Germline CDR1 reads DFQATT; CDR2 reads SNEGSKA (reference sequence). Losses at the gene ends were 0 bases for V and 2 bases for J; bases not matched to a gene: 11. The CDR3 loop spans 18 amino acids. CDR3 nucleotides: TGCAGTGCTAGAGATGTGCTAGCGGGGGCCGAATCCACAGATACGCAGTATTTT. Protein product: CSARDVLAGAESTDTQYF.

The rearrangement joins TRBV5-1 to TRBJ2-3, with 15 bases identical to TRBD2. The CDR3 consists of 18 residues. With V trimmed by 2 bases and J by 3 bases, 7 bases remained unmatched. CDR1 SGHRS and CDR2 YFSETQ come from the germline V gene. Written as DNA, the CDR3 is TGCGCCAGCAGCTTAATCGGACTAGCGGGGGGGAGGACAGATACGCAGTATTTT. This sequence encodes CASSLIGLAGGRTDTQYF.

The chain uses TRBV6-6 and TRBJ2-1; TRBD1 matches at 10 bases. The junction had 9 bases not matched to a gene; V was cut back by 5 bases and J by 8 bases. From germline, CDR1 is MNHNY and CDR2 SVGAGI (reference sequence). The CDR3 is 15 amino acids. Written as DNA, the CDR3 is TGTGCCAGCAGTAGGGGGACAGGGGATTTCGATGAGCAGTTCTTC. Amino acids: CASSRGTGDFDEQFF.

The table lists this clonotype with a few counts. This chain uses TRBV5-1 with TRBJ2-1; 7 positions match TRBD2. The germline V gene encodes CDR1 SGHRS and CDR2 YFSETQ. V gave up 3 bases and J gave up 3 bases; unmatched junction bases: 6. The CDR3 covers 15 residues. The CDR3 loop is CASSSTGTNYNEQFF. The CDR3 bases are TGCGCCAGCAGCTCGACCGGGACTAACTACAATGAGCAGTTCTTC. Full variable domain (remainder filled in from reference TRBV5-1 and TRBJ2-1): KAGVTQTPRYLIKTRGQQVTLSCSPISGHRSVSWYQQTPGQGLQFLFEYFSETQRNKGNFPGRFSGRQFSNSRSEMNVSTLELGDSALYLCASSSTGTNYNEQFFGPGTRLTVL.

The chain uses TRBV12-3 or TRBV12-4 and TRBJ2-7; unclear D gene. Trimming removed 5 bases from V and 3 bases from J, with 11 bases in between. The CDR3 contains 13 residues. The CDR3 sequence is CASSPPLGYEQYF. CDR3 in DNA: TGTGCCAGCAGTCCACCGTTAGGCTACGAGCAGTACTTC.

The gene calls are TRBV14 and TRBJ2-2; D gene uncertain. Between the trimmed V and J ends, which lost 6 bases and 0 bases, there was a span of 8 bases. This CDR3 spans 14 amino acids. Per the germline V gene, CDR1 is SGHDN and CDR2 is FVKESK. The chain's CDR3 is CASSTYANTGELFF. The CDR3 region has the DNA TGTGCCAGCAGTACCTATGCGAACACCGGGGAGCTGTTTTTT.

V usage is TRBV6-5 and J usage is TRBJ2-1; 7 bases fit TRBD2. CDR3 length: 15 residues. V dropped 2 bases and J dropped 4; count of bases not matched to a gene: 5. Germline V gene data show CDR1 as MNHEY and CDR2 as SVGAGI. Written as DNA, the CDR3 is TGTGCCAGCAGTTACGGCGGGAGAGGGTACAATGAGCAGTTCTTC. It specifies CASSYGGRGYNEQFF.

This clonotype was picked up a small number of times. The chain is built from TRBV7-2 and TRBJ2-3, with D tentatively TRBD2 (5 bases). This CDR3 has 16 residues. Germline V gene lookup returns CDR1 SGHTA and CDR2 FQGNSA. Trimming left V 4 bases short and J 1 base short, with 15 bases between. CDR3 loop: CASSYSANPGTDTQYF. CDR3 sequence (DNA): TGTGCCAGCAGCTATAGCGCCAACCCCGGCACAGATACGCAGTATTTT.

This clonotype has a handful of counts. This sequence joins TRBV7-8 and TRBJ1-5; TRBD1 agrees at 8 bases. The trim removed 4 bases at V and 2 bases at J, leaving 7 bases unmatched. There are 16 residues in the CDR3. From germline, CDR1 is SGHVS and CDR2 FQNEAQ. The CDR3 DNA follows: TGTGCCAGCAGCTCCCATGGACAGGGCGGCAATCAGCCCCAGCATTTT. Translation: CASSSHGQGGNQPQHF. Full variable domain (missing parts from reference TRBV7-8 and TRBJ1-5): GAGVSQSPRYKVAKRGQDVALRCDPISGHVSLFWYQQALGQGPEFLTYFQNEAQLDKSGLPSDRFFAERPEGSVSTLKIQRTQQEDSAVYLCASSSHGQGGNQPQHFGDGTRLSIL.

The rearrangement uses TRBV6-5 and TRBJ1-6; unclear D gene. The germline V and J ends were trimmed by 0 bases and 0 bases, with 9 bases remaining between them. The CDR3 runs to 17 residues. CDR1 is MNHEY and CDR2 is SVGAGI in the germline V gene. The CDR3 loop reads CASSYSRRSSYNSPLHF. In nucleotides, the CDR3 is TGTGCCAGCAGTTACTCGAGGAGGAGCTCCTATAATTCACCCCTCCACTTT.

The chain employs TRBV18 and TRBJ1-3; TRBD1 agrees at 8 bases. Germline V gene data show CDR1 as KGHSH and CDR2 as LQKENI. The CDR3 consists of 17 residues. The V segment lost 1 base and the J segment 0 bases; nucleotides outside the gene matches: 5. The CDR3 bases are TGTGCCAGCTCACCACAGAGGGACAGGAGCTCTGGAAACACCATATATTTT. This codes for CASSPQRDRSSGNTIYF.

V gene TRBV7-8 combines with J gene TRBJ1-3; D might be TRBD1 (6 bases). Germline assignment: CDR1 SGHVS and CDR2 FQNEAQ. The CDR3 runs 19 residues. Trimming pared 1 base from V and 4 bases from J, leaving 23 bases between. CDR3 loop: CASSLVPDLGQSGGNTIYF. CDR3 nucleotides: TGTGCCAGCAGCTTAGTGCCGGACCTTGGACAGTCAGGGGGAAACACCATATATTTT.